This T cell receptor (beta chain) was retrieved from a study of T cells in Graves' hyperthyroidism and ophthalmopathy. Study observations and caveats: Most thyroid clonotypes expanded above 0.001 were also detected in blood. The model made its ophthalmopathy prediction, and onset followed a median about 6.8 months later.

The diagnostic basis comprised clinical symptoms, serum thyroxine and TRAb, thyroid ultrasound and orbital computed tomography. V lost 0 bases to trimming and J lost 7 bases, with 10 bases between them. The CDR3 runs to 13 residues. The germline V gene has CDR1 SNHLY and CDR2 FYNNEI. This clonotype was detected ten times or more. No antigen is known for it. TCR beta CDR3 regions were amplified from RNA transcripts. In the first-round RT-PCR of the TCR CDR3, the HTBI primer set was used. MiXCR was run by TCRdb on the multiplex PCR reads, yielding one entry per CDR3 protein. This repertoire shows approximately 510,000 distinct CDR3 sequences, over 45% found once; its top ten account for about two fifths.

The clonotype comes from an adult woman with Graves' disease, either hyperthyroidism or ophthalmopathy (not recorded which). J is TRBJ2-7 and V is TRBV2, with D uncertain. Sequencing was carried out using peripheral blood or thyroid tissue (not recorded which). The DNA for the CDR3 is TGTGCCAGCAGTGAAGCGCTTACGGCGGAGCAGTACTTC. It is translated as CASSEALTAEQYF. The entire variable domain, with the rest obtained from reference TRBV2 and TRBJ2-7, is as follows: EPEVTQTPSHQVTQMGQEVILRCVPISNHLYFYWYRQILGQKVEFLVSFYNNEISEKSEIFDDQFSVERPDGSNFTLKIRSTKLEDSAMYFCASSEALTAEQYFGPGTRLTVT.